The next 3 T cell receptor beta chains were all read from a single sample in a study of cytomegalovirus exposure and HLA in healthy donors. The PCR used 60 Vbeta and 13 Jbeta primers. Sequencing was performed with immunoSEQ multiplex PCR; in TCRdb, only in-frame clones are kept and a portion is missing. The sample lists some 130,000 clones; roughly 78% were seen once. The sample comprised PBMCs. Receptors were obtained from a man between 35 and 55 years old in good health and CMV-seropositive.

The V gene is TRBV7-9, the J gene TRBJ2-7; 7 nucleotides match TRBD1. V dropped 11 bases and J dropped 1; count of bases not matched to a gene: 2. Germline CDR1 is SEHNR and CDR2 is FQNEAQ (reference sequence). This CDR3 spans 11 amino acids. The CDR3 here is CAGQESYEQYF. The CDR3 bases are TGTGCCGGACAGGAATCCTACGAGCAGTACTTC.

Here the CDR3 DNA reads TGTGCCAGCAGTTCATCTTCGACAGGGCGCTGGGGCGAGCAGTACTTC. It is translated as CASSSSSTGRWGEQYF. The V and J genes are TRBV7-9 and TRBJ2-7; 7 positions agree with TRBD1. Germline lookup yields CDR1 SEHNR and CDR2 FQNEAQ (reference sequence). This CDR3 has 16 residues. The J segment lost 6 bases and the V segment lost 6 bases, leaving 17 bases of the junction unmatched.

This clone came up a few times. As DNA, the CDR3 is TGCGCCAGCGGGGAACAGGGGCTTGGCGCTGAAGCTTTCTTT. This sequence encodes CASGEQGLGAEAFF. The chain carries TRBV5-1 and TRBJ1-1; 7 positions match TRBD1. The V gene's germline CDR1 is SGHRS and CDR2 YFSETQ. This CDR3 has 14 amino acids. Unmatched junction bases numbered 12, after V lost 7 bases and J lost 6 bases.